A single T cell receptor beta chain is shown here with its context. The data derive from a study of blood T cell repertoires in COVID-19. Whole-study context: Whether acute or convalescent, the COVID-19 samples came from the United States, Italy and Spain.

Germline CDR1 and CDR2: MNHEY and SVGAGI. After removal of 5 bases from V and 7 bases from J, the junction contained 14 bases not matched to a gene. CDR3 length: 15 residues. Assay: immunoSEQ multiplex PCR; the TCRdb copy retains only in-frame clones and omits some. This table has 40,000 to 45,000 clones, 80% to 90% appearing once. The rearrangement uses TRBV6-5 and TRBJ2-7, with 7 bases that match TRBD2. Input material: peripheral blood. The TCR comes from a human donor in a cohort sampled during active COVID-19. In DNA, the CDR3 is TGTGCCAGCAGTCGAGCCGGGACTACCTCCACGGAGCAGTACTTC. It encodes CASSRAGTTSTEQYF.